This T cell receptor beta chain appears in the sequencing data of a study of early T cells in non-severe SARS-CoV-2 infection. On the study more broadly: From unsorted whole blood, bulk RNA was sequenced, and the chains remained unpaired.

This clonotype was recorded a few times. TCRdb redid the calling of the 5' RACE reads with MiXCR, one entry per CDR3 protein. The sample carries some 80,000 distinct CDR3 sequences, 10% to 15% recorded once. Germline CDR1 reads DFQATT; CDR2 reads SNEGSKA (reference sequence). This CDR3 is built from 14 residues. J lost 4 bases, V lost 7 bases, and 12 bases had no gene match. This TCR was recovered from an adult who was a healthcare worker with PCR-confirmed SARS-CoV-2 infection or an uninfected control (not recorded which). The donor label of this sample is uncertain. The sequenced sample was whole blood, obtained at baseline. The chain couples TRBV20-1 to TRBJ2-5; 7 bases align to TRBD1. The CDR3 DNA reads TGCAGTGTCCCCCGAGACAGGGCTGGAGAGACCCAGTACTTC. Protein sequence: CSVPRDRAGETQYF.